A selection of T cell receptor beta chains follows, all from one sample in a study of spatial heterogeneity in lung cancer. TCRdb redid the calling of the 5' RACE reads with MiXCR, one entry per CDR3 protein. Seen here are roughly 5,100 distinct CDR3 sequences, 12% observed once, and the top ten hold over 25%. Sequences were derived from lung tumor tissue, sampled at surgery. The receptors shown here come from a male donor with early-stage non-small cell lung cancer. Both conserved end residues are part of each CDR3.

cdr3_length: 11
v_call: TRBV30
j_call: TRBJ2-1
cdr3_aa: CAWCQRSEQFF

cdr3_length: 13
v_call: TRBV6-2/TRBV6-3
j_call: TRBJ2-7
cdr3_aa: CASSYRHHYEQYF

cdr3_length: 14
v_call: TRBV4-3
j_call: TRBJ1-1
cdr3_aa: CASSQESRGTEAFF

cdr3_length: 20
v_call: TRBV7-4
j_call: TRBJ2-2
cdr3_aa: CASSFLAGLADRKAPGELFF

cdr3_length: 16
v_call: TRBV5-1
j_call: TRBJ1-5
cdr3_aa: CASSPDGGIGNQPQHF

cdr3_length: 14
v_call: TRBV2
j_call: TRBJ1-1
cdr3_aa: CASSRHGQAGEAFF

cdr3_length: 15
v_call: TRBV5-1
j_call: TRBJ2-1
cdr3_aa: CASSLTRGGDNEQFF

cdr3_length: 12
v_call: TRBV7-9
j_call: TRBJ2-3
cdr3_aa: CATNRNTDTQYF

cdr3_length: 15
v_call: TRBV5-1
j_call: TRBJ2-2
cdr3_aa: CASAPGTGRTGELFF

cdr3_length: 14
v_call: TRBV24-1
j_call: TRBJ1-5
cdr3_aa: CATSARGGNQPQHF

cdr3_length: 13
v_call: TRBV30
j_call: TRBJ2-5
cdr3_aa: CAWSGRGQETQYF

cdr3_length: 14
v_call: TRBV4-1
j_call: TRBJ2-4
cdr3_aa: CASSPRGQENIQYF

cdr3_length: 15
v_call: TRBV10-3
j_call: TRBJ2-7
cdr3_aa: CAISSPTRGADEQYF

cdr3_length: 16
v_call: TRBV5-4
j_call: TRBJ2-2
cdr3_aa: CASSFTSGSLPGELFF

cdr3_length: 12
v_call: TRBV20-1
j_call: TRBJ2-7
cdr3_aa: CSAFGPNYEQYF

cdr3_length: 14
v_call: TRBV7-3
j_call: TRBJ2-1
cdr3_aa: CASSFRAQINEQFF

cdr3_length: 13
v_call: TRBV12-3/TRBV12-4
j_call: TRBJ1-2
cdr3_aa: CASSPDTYYGYTF

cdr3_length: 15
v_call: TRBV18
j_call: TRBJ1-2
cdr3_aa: CASSPQGRINYGYTF

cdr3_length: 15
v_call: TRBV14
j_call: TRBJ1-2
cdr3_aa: CASSQEVQRRNGYTF

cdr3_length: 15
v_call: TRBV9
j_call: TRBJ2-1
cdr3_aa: CASSVDGGSYNEQFF

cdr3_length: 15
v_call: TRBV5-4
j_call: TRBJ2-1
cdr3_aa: CASSLLSGRSSEQFF

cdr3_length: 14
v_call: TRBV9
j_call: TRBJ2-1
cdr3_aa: CASSVASSYNEQFF

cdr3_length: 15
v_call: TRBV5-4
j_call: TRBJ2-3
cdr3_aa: CASSLATASTDTQYF

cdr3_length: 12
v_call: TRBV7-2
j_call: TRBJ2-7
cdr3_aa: CASGSGGYEQYF

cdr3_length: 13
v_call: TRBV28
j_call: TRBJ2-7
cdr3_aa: CASSSRDNGEQYF